The next 27 T cell receptor beta chains were all read from a single sample in a study of blood T cell repertoires in COVID-19. Sequencing was performed with immunoSEQ multiplex PCR; in TCRdb, only in-frame clones are kept and a portion is missing. The data hold 200,000 to 250,000 clones, with roughly four fifths observed a single time. Material for sequencing was peripheral blood. These receptors originate from a woman between 45 and 60 years old with active or convalescent COVID-19.

The chain links TRBV21-1 to TRBJ1-3; TRBD1, the D gene given by the table, was not confirmed from the DNA. TRBV21-1 is tagged as a pseudogene. CDR3 length: 15 amino acids. CDR3 protein: CASSPPDRVGNTIYF. CDR3 DNA sequence: TGTGCCAGCAGCCCCCCCGACAGGGTTGGAAACACCATATATTTT.

This rearrangement joins TRBV6-5 to TRBJ2-7; TRBD2 matches 11 bases. Germline CDR1 MNHEY, CDR2 SVGAGI. Unmatched junction bases numbered 5, after V lost 7 bases and J lost 0 bases. This CDR3 has 15 residues. The CDR3 DNA reads TGTGCCAGCAAATCACTAGCGGGGGACTCCTACGAGCAGTACGTC. This translates into CASKSLAGDSYEQYV.

This chain links TRBV6-5 with TRBJ1-3; unclear D gene. The CDR3 is 14 residues long. V was cut by 2 bases and J by 1 base, with 6 bases left in between. Germline V CDR1 and CDR2: MNHEY, SVGAGI. CDR3 loop: CASSYAMSGNTIYF. For the CDR3, the DNA is TGTGCCAGCAGTTACGCGATGTCTGGAAACACCATATATTTT.

The genes are TRBV9 and TRBJ2-3; maybe TRBD1 (6 bases). V lost 3 bases to trimming and J lost 0 bases, with 14 bases between them. Per the germline V gene, CDR1 is SGDLS and CDR2 is YYNGEE. The length of the CDR3 is 16 residues. In DNA, the CDR3 is TGTGCCAGCAGCGGCGGTGGGGGCCTAAGCACAGATACGCAGTATTTT. Translating it yields CASSGGGGLSTDTQYF.

This chain links TRBV19 with TRBJ1-2, with unresolved D. The CDR3 consists of 15 residues. The V gene lost 2 bases and the J gene lost 1 base, with 11 bases spanning the gap. The V gene's germline CDR1 is LNHDA and CDR2 SQIVND (reference sequence). CDR3 DNA: TGTGCCAGTAGTATAATTCGTCCCGTTAACTATGGCTACACCTTC. This encodes CASSIIRPVNYGYTF.

The gene calls are TRBV29-1 and TRBJ1-3, with TRBD1 matching over 11 bases. CDR1 and CDR2 from the germline V gene are SQVTM and ANQGSEA. The CDR3 spans 14 residues. J lost 2 bases, V lost 6 bases, and 3 bases had no gene match. The DNA of the CDR3 is TGCAGCGTGGGGGGACAGGGGGCTGGAAACACCATATATTTT. This gives the protein CSVGGQGAGNTIYF.

The genes are TRBV4-1 and TRBJ2-5, with D maybe TRBD1 (7 bases). This CDR3 comprises 14 residues. Trimming stripped 4 bases from V and 5 bases from J, with 14 bases between. Germline lookup yields CDR1 MGHRA and CDR2 YSYEKL. DNA for the CDR3: TGCGCCAGCAGCCCCGCAGGGGGGATGGAGACCCAGTACTTC. Protein: CASSPAGGMETQYF.

In nucleotides, the CDR3 is TGTGCCAGTAGTATTAGCGGGGGTGGGGAGACCCAGTACTTC. It yields the protein CASSISGGGETQYF. V is TRBV19 and J is TRBJ2-5; 9 bases fit TRBD2. V dropped 3 bases and J dropped 5; count of bases not matched to a gene: 4. The CDR3 sequence is 14 residues long. CDR1 is LNHDA and CDR2 is SQIVND in the germline V gene (reference sequence).

This rearrangement joins TRBV7-2 to TRBJ1-4; 11 bases map to TRBD1. Germline assignment: CDR1 SGHTA and CDR2 FQGNSA. There are 15 residues in the CDR3. V shed 5 bases, J shed 8 bases, and the junction held 7 bases outside the gene matches. CDR3 protein: CASSAGQGAWEKLFF. The DNA of the CDR3 is TGTGCCAGCAGCGCAGGACAGGGGGCGTGGGAAAAACTGTTTTTT.

The chain employs TRBV6-1 and TRBJ2-3, with 15 positions matching TRBD2. Germline loops: CDR1 MNHNS, CDR2 SASEGT. The CDR3 has 20 amino acids. V was pared by 3 bases and J by 0 bases, with 10 bases of the junction left unmatched. The CDR3 protein is CASSELGLAGGLGSTDTQYF. The CDR3 bases are TGTGCCAGCAGTGAGTTGGGACTAGCGGGAGGTTTAGGGAGCACAGATACGCAGTATTTT.

Here the CDR3 DNA reads TGTGCCAGCAGCTTTAGCGGGAGTCGGAATGAGCAGTTCTTC. Protein sequence: CASSFSGSRNEQFF. The chain is built from TRBV11-2 and TRBJ2-1; 9 bases match TRBD2. The CDR3 covers 14 residues. CDR1 and CDR2 from the germline V gene are SGHAT and FQNNGV. The junction had 4 bases not matched to a gene; V was cut back by 3 bases and J by 7 bases.

The chain has TRBV5-1 and TRBJ1-6; 9 bases line up with TRBD1. CDR3 length: 16 residues. After removal of 4 bases from V and 9 bases from J, the junction contained 11 bases not matched to a gene. In germline, CDR1 is SGHRS, CDR2 YFSETQ. CDR3 sequence reads: CASSSETGGSVSPLHF. The CDR3 nucleotides are TGCGCCAGCAGCAGCGAGACAGGGGGAAGTGTTTCACCCCTCCACTTT.

The chain is built from TRBV7-2 and TRBJ2-7; 11 bases match TRBD2. Unmatched junction bases numbered 13, after V lost 5 bases and J lost 4 bases. Per germline, CDR1 SGHTA and CDR2 FQGNSA. This CDR3 contains 17 residues. The CDR3 reads CASSHPSGSGGAYEQYV. The CDR3 DNA is TGTGCCAGCAGCCACCCCTCTGGTAGCGGGGGGGCGTACGAGCAGTACGTC.

J is TRBJ2-1 and V is TRBV5-4; TRBD1 agrees at 8 bases. V lost 4 bases and J lost 4; bases outside the gene matches: 10. The CDR3 covers 16 residues. Germline V gene data show CDR1 as SGHNT and CDR2 as YYREEE (reference sequence). DNA of the CDR3: TGTGCCAGCAGCAGCCGGGACAGGCCTCAATACAATGAGCAGTTCTTC. Translated, it gives CASSSRDRPQYNEQFF.

This clone was found once. The chain recombines TRBV18 with TRBJ1-5, with D perhaps matching TRBD1 (6 bases). Trimming left V 4 bases short and J 0 bases short, with 13 bases between. The CDR3 has 16 amino acids. CDR1 KGHSH and CDR2 LQKENI come from the germline V gene. CDR3 DNA: TGTGCCAGCTCACGCCCGGGACACTCTAGCAATCAGCCCCAGCATTTT. Translation gives CASSRPGHSSNQPQHF.

V gene TRBV11-2 combines with J gene TRBJ2-5, with D unresolved. This CDR3 is built from 12 residues. V lost 4 bases to trimming and J lost 11 bases, with 14 bases between them. In germline, CDR1 is SGHAT, CDR2 FQNNGV. This CDR3 reads CASSSPDPAQYF. As DNA, the CDR3 is TGTGCCAGCAGCTCGCCCGACCCAGCGCAGTACTTC. Drawing the rest from reference TRBV11-2 and TRBJ2-5, the complete variable domain is EAGVAQSPRYKIIEKRQSVAFWCNPISGHATLYWYQQILGQGPKLLIQFQNNGVVDDSQLPKDRFSAERLKGVDSTLKIQPAKLEDSAVYLCASSSPDPAQYFGPGTRLLVL.

J is TRBJ1-3 and V is TRBV9; no clear D. Per germline, CDR1 SGDLS and CDR2 YYNGEE. The CDR3 has 14 residues. The V gene lost 4 bases and the J gene lost 9 bases, with 17 bases spanning the gap. CDR3 sequence reads: CASSLQYYDGTIYF. Here the CDR3 DNA reads TGTGCCAGCAGCCTACAGTATTATGATGGCACCATATATTTT. The full variable domain, completed using reference TRBV9 and TRBJ1-3, is DSGVTQTPKHLITATGQRVTLRCSPRSGDLSVYWYQQSLDQGLQFLIQYYNGEERAKGNILERFSAQQFPDLHSELNLSSLELGDSALYFCASSLQYYDGTIYFGEGSWLTVV.

The V call is TRBV6-5, the J call TRBJ2-2; D might be TRBD2 (5 bases). V lost 4 bases, J lost 5 bases, and 11 bases lay in between. CDR3 length: 14 amino acids. CDR1 and CDR2 from the germline V gene are MNHEY and SVGAGI. Here the CDR3 DNA reads TGTGCCAGCAGTTCCACAAGGGAGACCGGGGAGCTGTTTTTT. Translated, it gives CASSSTRETGELFF.

This chain connects TRBV18 to TRBJ2-5; 8 bases fit TRBD1. The CDR3 extends over 15 amino acids. Germline V lookup: CDR1 KGHSH, CDR2 LQKENI. V was clipped by 6 bases and J by 4 bases; unmatched bases: 10. The CDR3 coding sequence is TGTGCCAGCTCGTCCATGACAGGGGCCGCAGAGACCCAGTACTTC. It is translated as CASSSMTGAAETQYF.

The rearrangement joins TRBV30 to TRBJ2-2; possible D gene TRBD1, 5 bases. This CDR3 contains 15 residues. V was cut by 2 bases and J by 2 bases, with 12 bases left in between. The germline CDR1 and CDR2 sequences are GTSNPN and SVGIG (reference sequence). The CDR3 sequence: CAWSQGGINTGELFF. In DNA form, the CDR3 reads TGTGCCTGGAGTCAGGGTGGGATTAACACCGGGGAGCTGTTTTTT. The entire variable domain, with the rest obtained from reference TRBV30 and TRBJ2-2, is as follows: SQTIHQWPATLVQPVGSPLSLECTVEGTSNPNLYWYRQAAGRGLQLLFYSVGIGQISSEVPQNLSASRPQDRQFILSSKKLLLSDSGFYLCAWSQGGINTGELFFGEGSRLTVL.

This clone was recorded once. This chain links TRBV18 with TRBJ2-7; weak D call: TRBD1 (6 bases). V lost 2 bases to trimming and J lost 0 bases, with 8 bases between them. In germline, CDR1 is KGHSH, CDR2 LQKENI. The CDR3 is 14 residues long. This chain's CDR3 is CASSPKDSSYEQYF. Here the CDR3 DNA reads TGTGCCAGCTCACCAAAGGACAGCTCCTACGAGCAGTACTTC. The whole variable domain, filled in from reference TRBV18 and TRBJ2-7, reads NAGVMQNPRHLVRRRGQEARLRCSPMKGHSHVYWYRQLPEEGLKFMVYLQKENIIDESGMPKERFSAEFPKEGPSILRIQQVVRGDSAAYFCASSPKDSSYEQYFGPGTRLTVT.

This sequence joins TRBV5-1 and TRBJ2-2; 8 bases match TRBD1. Germline values: CDR1 SGHRS, CDR2 YFSETQ. Trimming cost V 1 base and J 1 base; bases outside gene matches: 9. CDR3 length equals 18 residues. The CDR3 protein is CASSLTGGLHRNTGELFF. In DNA, the CDR3 is TGCGCCAGCAGCTTGACAGGGGGTCTACATCGGAACACCGGGGAGCTGTTTTTT.

V and J are TRBV18 and TRBJ1-3, with 7 bases aligning to TRBD1. The V and J ends lost 5 bases and 2 bases, in that order; junction bases with no gene match: 9. CDR1 and CDR2 from the germline V gene are KGHSH and LQKENI. The CDR3 length is 16 residues. The chain's CDR3 is CASSTIQGSTGNTIYF. The CDR3 coding sequence is TGTGCCAGCTCAACAATACAGGGGAGCACTGGAAACACCATATATTTT. The full variable domain, with the rest looked up from reference TRBV18 and TRBJ1-3, is NAGVMQNPRHLVRRRGQEARLRCSPMKGHSHVYWYRQLPEEGLKFMVYLQKENIIDESGMPKERFSAEFPKEGPSILRIQQVVRGDSAAYFCASSTIQGSTGNTIYFGEGSWLTVV.

The chain recombines TRBV11-2 with TRBJ1-1, with D hard to call. Germline lookup yields CDR1 SGHAT and CDR2 FQNNGV. Deletions cut 1 base from V and 1 base from J, with 7 bases between. The CDR3 extends over 14 amino acids. The chain's CDR3 is CASSLVGTNTEAFF. The CDR3 nucleotides are TGTGCCAGCAGCTTAGTTGGCACGAACACTGAAGCTTTCTTT.

The chain recombines TRBV6-5 with TRBJ1-2, with D maybe TRBD1 (6 bases). The germline V gene has CDR1 MNHEY and CDR2 SVGAGI. Trimming shortened V by 3 bases and J by 8 bases, and 13 bases separated the two germline ends. This CDR3 is 13 amino acids long. CDR3 residues: CASSYSGDRGYTF. CDR3 nucleotides: TGTGCCAGCAGTTATTCAGGGGATAGGGGCTACACCTTC.

The chain joins TRBV3-1 (or the pseudogene TRBV3-2) to TRBJ1-4, with 9 positions matching TRBD1. The ends lost 4 bases at V and 7 bases at J; junction bases unmatched: 4. Germline-derived CDR1 and CDR2 are LGHDT and YNNKEL (reference sequence). The CDR3 runs to 14 residues. The CDR3 DNA sequence: TGTGCCAGCAGCCCGGGACAGGGCCTTGAAAAACTGTTTTTT. Translating it yields CASSPGQGLEKLFF.

The chain uses TRBV7-3 and TRBJ1-5; a weak D match, TRBD1 (5 bases). Per germline, CDR1 SGHTA and CDR2 FQGTGA. V dropped 2 bases and J dropped 5 bases, with 22 bases sitting between them. The CDR3 runs 18 residues. The CDR3 region is CASSLSRRAGARYQPQHF. In nucleotides, the CDR3 is TGTGCCAGCAGCTTATCTAGGCGCGCTGGGGCCCGCTATCAGCCCCAGCATTTT.